Each of the 16 T cell receptor beta chains below was sequenced from the same sample in a study of human T cells and chemical hapten exposure. TCRdb passed the RACE reads through MiXCR, listing each CDR3 protein once. The sample lists 84,000 or so distinct CDR3 sequences; roughly 10% were seen once. Documented time point: patch test 1, 2 weeks after DPC sensitization. Stated treatment: therapeutic diphenylcyclopropenone sensitization with weekly scalp DPC. Sequencing was performed on whole blood, taken in connection with sensitization to the hapten diphenylcyclopropenone (DPC). The source of these receptors is a man aged 35 to 55 with alopecia areata. Some clones in this sample may be carry-over from other donors' samples.

J is TRBJ2-7 and V is TRBV19, with 10 bases that match TRBD2. Per the germline V gene, CDR1 is LNHDA and CDR2 is SQIVND (reference sequence). The CDR3 runs to 14 residues. V lost 6 bases, J lost 5 bases, and 7 bases stayed unmatched. The CDR3 is CASRLAGRTHEQYV. CDR3 bases: TGTGCCAGTAGACTAGCGGGAAGGACCCACGAGCAGTACGTC.

This clonotype was recorded a few times. The chain joins TRBV29-1 to TRBJ2-1, with 7 nucleotides matching TRBD2. The junction had 17 bases not matched to a gene; V was cut back by 5 bases and J by 7 bases. This CDR3 region has 16 residues. The V gene's germline CDR1 is SQVTM and CDR2 ANQGSEA. The chain's CDR3 is CSVFPSLRGRGNEQFF. In DNA form, the CDR3 reads TGCAGCGTTTTCCCCAGTCTTCGCGGGAGAGGAAATGAGCAGTTCTTC.

This clonotype has only a few counts. The J gene is TRBJ2-5, the V gene TRBV10-3, with D perhaps TRBD2 (5 bases). The CDR3 sequence is 16 residues long. The ends were cut back, 2 bases at V and 1 base at J, with 14 bases in the middle. In germline, CDR1 is ENHRY, CDR2 SYGVKD. The CDR3 protein is CAISEPFAGPQETQYF. CDR3 bases: TGTGCCATCAGTGAGCCCTTTGCGGGCCCCCAAGAGACCCAGTACTTC.

This clonotype appeared a few times. This chain uses TRBV29-1 with TRBJ2-3, with D perhaps matching TRBD1 (6 bases). CDR1 and CDR2 from the germline V gene are SQVTM and ANQGSEA. The ends were cut back, 5 bases at V and 8 bases at J, with 14 bases in the middle. This CDR3 has 12 amino acids. This chain's CDR3 is CSVKQGPSTQYF. The CDR3 nucleotides are TGCAGCGTTAAACAGGGTCCTTCTACGCAGTATTTT.

This clonotype was observed a handful of times. V and J are TRBV28 and TRBJ2-7, with D maybe TRBD2 (5 bases). Germline lookup yields CDR1 MDHEN and CDR2 SYDVKM. Trimming removed 5 bases at V and 1 base at J, with 12 bases between. The CDR3 is made up of 14 amino acids. CDR3 amino acids: CASSPGAVSYEQYV. CDR3 DNA: TGTGCCAGCAGTCCCGGAGCGGTTTCCTACGAGCAGTACGTC.

This clonotype was seen a handful of times. V is TRBV7-8 and J is TRBJ1-1, with D perhaps TRBD1 (5 bases). V lost 1 base to trimming and J lost 8 bases, with 11 bases between them. Per the germline V gene, CDR1 is SGHVS and CDR2 is FQNEAQ. There are 13 residues in the CDR3. CDR3 loop: CASSLGGQVEAFF. The DNA of the CDR3 is TGTGCCAGCAGCTTAGGGGGCCAGGTGGAAGCTTTCTTT. Complete variable domain (other parts from reference TRBV7-8 and TRBJ1-1): GAGVSQSPRYKVAKRGQDVALRCDPISGHVSLFWYQQALGQGPEFLTYFQNEAQLDKSGLPSDRFFAERPEGSVSTLKIQRTQQEDSAVYLCASSLGGQVEAFFGQGTRLTVV.

This clonotype was picked up many times. V usage is TRBV12-5 and J usage is TRBJ2-1, with a tentative D call TRBD2 (6 bases). CDR3 length: 16 residues. CDR1 LGHNT and CDR2 FRNRAP come from the germline V gene. The V and J ends lost 7 bases and 5 bases respectively, with 21 bases between them. CDR3 DNA: TGTGCTAGTGCTCCCCTGGGGGGTATCGGAGACAATGAGCAGTTCTTC. Protein: CASAPLGGIGDNEQFF.

This clonotype came up a few times. The chain joins TRBV7-3 to TRBJ1-1; D call uncertain. This CDR3 comprises 14 residues. The V end was cut by 4 bases, the J end by 0 bases, with 9 bases between. CDR1 SGHTA and CDR2 FQGTGA come from the germline V gene. This chain's CDR3 is CASSSSGMNTEAFF. In DNA, the CDR3 is TGTGCCAGCAGCTCATCAGGCATGAACACTGAAGCTTTCTTT.

This clonotype was picked up a small number of times. V gene TRBV20-1 combines with J gene TRBJ2-3; no firm D call. CDR3 length equals 13 residues. The germline V gene encodes CDR1 DFQATT and CDR2 SNEGSKA (reference sequence). Trimming removed 2 bases from V and 0 bases from J, with 6 bases in between. The CDR3 region has the DNA TGCAGTGCTAGACTTGGGAGCACAGATACGCAGTATTTT. Residues: CSARLGSTDTQYF.

This rearrangement joins TRBV18 to TRBJ2-1, with 8 nucleotides matching TRBD2. The CDR3 is 16 amino acids. V lost 0 bases to trimming and J lost 7 bases; unmatched junction nucleotides: 8. Germline V lookup: CDR1 KGHSH, CDR2 LQKENI. The CDR3 sequence is CASSPPTSVGENEQFF. CDR3 DNA: TGTGCCAGCTCACCACCGACTAGCGTCGGGGAAAATGAGCAGTTCTTC.

This clonotype was recorded at least ten times. This chain connects TRBV28 to TRBJ1-4; D perhaps matches TRBD1 (5 bases). Germline V gene sequence: CDR1 MDHEN, CDR2 SYDVKM. The V end lost 8 bases, the J end lost 8 bases, and 21 bases lay between the germline ends. This CDR3 is 15 amino acids long. Here the CDR3 DNA reads TGTGCCAGCGGGCCACAGGCTCGGGTGCAGGAAAAACTGTTTTTT. It yields the protein CASGPQARVQEKLFF.

The rearrangement uses TRBV12-3 or TRBV12-4 and TRBJ2-7, with 13 bases matching TRBD2. The CDR3 is made up of 15 amino acids. The V segment lost 6 bases and the J segment 6 bases; nucleotides outside the gene matches: 8. The CDR3 protein is CASSRGLAGAFEQYV. CDR3 DNA sequence: TGTGCCAGCAGCCGAGGACTAGCGGGAGCCTTCGAGCAGTACGTC.

This clonotype was detected a few times. The chain combines TRBV24-1 with TRBJ2-1, with D uncertain. The CDR3 length is 12 residues. CDR1 and CDR2 from the germline V gene are KGHDR and SFDVKD. V lost 0 bases to trimming and J lost 10 bases, with 6 bases between them. CDR3 in amino acids: CATSDLPYEQFF. The CDR3 DNA reads TGTGCCACCAGTGATTTGCCCTACGAGCAGTTCTTC.

This clonotype has a handful of counts. The chain recombines TRBV12-3 or TRBV12-4 with TRBJ2-1; TRBD1 might be the D (6 bases). With 7 bases removed from V and 9 bases from J, the gap between germline ends came to 16 bases. The CDR3 has 13 amino acids. CDR3 in DNA: TGTGCCAGCACCCAGAGGGGGTACGGTGAGCAGTTCTTC. Translating it yields CASTQRGYGEQFF.

Only a few counts were recorded for this clonotype. V usage is TRBV27 and J usage is TRBJ1-1; D is unclear. The germline V and J ends were trimmed by 4 bases and 6 bases, with 18 bases remaining between them. Germline V gives CDR1 MNHEY, CDR2 SMNVEV (reference sequence). CDR3 size: 15 residues. The CDR3 DNA sequence: TGTGCCAGCAGTTCCCCCTGGGTGGGGAGGGCTGAAGCTTTCTTT. Translation gives CASSSPWVGRAEAFF.

This clonotype occurred many times. This sequence joins TRBV12-3 or TRBV12-4 and TRBJ2-7, with D uncertain. The CDR3 extends over 15 amino acids. Trimming cost V 2 bases and J 2 bases, with 13 bases left between them. In nucleotides, the CDR3 is TGTGCCAGCAGTTTACGTTACGGCAGGACCTACGAGCAGTACGTC. It translates to CASSLRYGRTYEQYV.